The 20 T cell receptor beta chains below all came from one sample that was sequenced in a study of T-cell reconstitution after alpha-beta-depleted transplantation in children. The library targeted TCRbeta and was prepared with unique molecular identifiers. Using its own MiXCR run on the PCR reads, TCRdb lists one record per CDR3 protein. Of approximately 980,000 distinct CDR3 sequences in the sample, about 31% were seen once. The sequences come from PBMCs, mostly from graft donor cells, collected 360 days after TCRalphabeta/CD19-depleted stem cell transplant. The origin of the receptors is a boy less than two years old who had a stem cell transplant for SCID, so the T cells may come from the graft donor.

This clonotype was detected only a few times. This chain joins TRBV28 and TRBJ2-7; 8 bases are a match to TRBD1. Germline V gene lookup returns CDR1 MDHEN and CDR2 SYDVKM. The CDR3 consists of 14 residues. With V trimmed by 5 bases and J by 3 bases, 6 bases remained unmatched. Here the CDR3 reads CASSPRTGNYEQYF. CDR3 bases: TGTGCCAGCAGTCCCCGGACAGGGAACTACGAGCAGTACTTC.

This clonotype was found a few times. This chain links TRBV5-1 with TRBJ1-1, with D perhaps TRBD1 (5 bases). This CDR3 has 13 amino acids. Deletions cut 5 bases from V and 4 bases from J, with 12 bases between. Germline V CDR1 and CDR2: SGHRS, YFSETQ. In DNA, the CDR3 is TGCGCCAGCAGTGACTCAGGGAGCACTGAAGCTTTCTTT. Its protein product is CASSDSGSTEAFF.

This clonotype was detected once. V gene TRBV4-2 combines with J gene TRBJ2-1; 10 nucleotides match TRBD1. Germline CDR1 and CDR2: LGHNA and YNFKEQ. The CDR3 runs to 15 residues. J gave up 3 bases and V 2 bases, and 1 base lay outside the gene matches. This CDR3 reads CASSQRTGGYNEQFF. CDR3 DNA sequence: TGTGCCAGCAGCCAACGGACAGGGGGCTACAATGAGCAGTTCTTC.

CDR3 region: CASSPITPDSGNEQFF. The CDR3 DNA reads TGTGCCAGCAGCCCGATCACCCCGGACTCCGGCAATGAGCAGTTCTTC. The chain joins TRBV3-1 to TRBJ2-1; perhaps TRBD2 as D (5 bases). Trimming pared 4 bases from V and 6 bases from J, leaving 19 bases between. This CDR3 contains 16 residues. Germline V gene data show CDR1 as LGHDT and CDR2 as YNNKEL (reference sequence).

This clonotype was counted only a few times. J is TRBJ2-1 and V is TRBV5-5; 7 positions match TRBD2. The CDR3 runs 17 residues. Germline lookup yields CDR1 SGHKS and CDR2 YYEKEE (reference sequence). V lost 4 bases, J lost 1 base, and 11 bases stayed unmatched. The CDR3 region is CASSLSGSGASYNEQFF. The CDR3 DNA reads as TGTGCCAGCAGCCTAAGTGGAAGCGGGGCTTCCTACAATGAGCAGTTCTTC. The full variable domain, in which reference TRBV5-5 and TRBJ2-1 provide the parts outside the CDR3, is DAGVTQSPTHLIKTRGQQVTLRCSPISGHKSVSWYQQVLGQGPQFIFQYYEKEERGRGNFPDRFSARQFPNYSSELNVNALLLGDSALYLCASSLSGSGASYNEQFFGPGTRLTVL.

This clonotype was recorded a few times. The chain uses TRBV19 and TRBJ2-1, with 9 positions matching TRBD2. J lost 8 bases, V lost 5 bases, and 7 bases had no gene match. The CDR3 runs 14 residues. CDR1 and CDR2 (germline): LNHDA, SQIVND (reference sequence). CDR3 nucleotide sequence: TGTGCCAGTAGTTGGCGGGGGGGCGCGGATGAGCAGTTCTTC. Its protein is CASSWRGGADEQFF.

This rearrangement joins TRBV25-1 to TRBJ2-7; tentatively, D is TRBD1 (6 bases). CDR1 and CDR2 from the germline V gene are MGHDK and SYGVNS. The V gene lost 7 bases and the J gene lost 3 bases, with 13 bases spanning the gap. The CDR3 is 13 amino acids. The CDR3 DNA sequence: TGTGCCAGCATTAACAGGGTGGACTACGAGCAGTACTTC. Encoded protein: CASINRVDYEQYF.

This chain joins TRBV6-1 and TRBJ2-2; TRBD1 might be the D (6 bases). This CDR3 contains 15 residues. Germline assignment: CDR1 MNHNS and CDR2 SASEGT. Deletions cut 6 bases from V and 2 bases from J, with 13 bases between. CDR3 sequence (DNA): TGTGCCAGCAGGCTGATCAGGGGAAACACCGGGGAGCTGTTTTTT. This encodes CASRLIRGNTGELFF.

This chain joins TRBV5-1 and TRBJ1-1, with a tentative D call TRBD1 (6 bases). V was trimmed by 2 bases and J by 5 bases, leaving 19 bases between them. This CDR3 is built from 16 residues. Germline assignment: CDR1 SGHRS and CDR2 YFSETQ. CDR3 sequence: CASSLAVAGGRTEAFF. As DNA, the CDR3 is TGCGCCAGCAGCTTAGCTGTTGCGGGGGGCCGGACTGAAGCTTTCTTT. Drawing the rest from reference TRBV5-1 and TRBJ1-1, the complete variable domain is KAGVTQTPRYLIKTRGQQVTLSCSPISGHRSVSWYQQTPGQGLQFLFEYFSETQRNKGNFPGRFSGRQFSNSRSEMNVSTLELGDSALYLCASSLAVAGGRTEAFFGQGTRLTVV.

This rearrangement joins TRBV6-1 to TRBJ2-1, with 7 positions matching TRBD1. Germline trimming cut 4 bases from V and 9 bases from J; bases unmatched to any gene: 18. The germline CDR1 and CDR2 sequences are MNHNS and SASEGT. CDR3 size: 17 residues. This CDR3 reads CASSVGLGGPVLGEQFF. CDR3 DNA: TGTGCCAGCAGTGTTGGATTAGGGGGCCCGGTGCTGGGTGAGCAGTTCTTC.

V usage is TRBV15 and J usage is TRBJ1-5; 12 bases map to TRBD1. The CDR3 consists of 15 residues. Germline V CDR1 and CDR2: LNHNV, YYDKDF (reference sequence). With 8 bases clipped from V and 3 bases from J, the junction kept 5 bases outside the gene matches. The CDR3 DNA follows: TGTGCCACCGGGACAGGGGGCGACCCCAATCAGCCCCAGCATTTT. Translation gives CATGTGGDPNQPQHF.

This clonotype was counted between two and nine times. The chain employs TRBV6-1 and TRBJ2-2; TRBD1 might be the D (7 bases). This CDR3 spans 14 amino acids. The ends were cut back, 5 bases at V and 7 bases at J, with 14 bases in the middle. Germline CDR1 is MNHNS and CDR2 is SASEGT. As DNA, the CDR3 is TGTGCCAGCAGTCGACAGGGACTGGACGGGGAGCTGTTTTTT. Amino acids: CASSRQGLDGELFF.

The chain combines TRBV5-1 with TRBJ1-6, with TRBD1 matching 7 bases. This CDR3 is 16 amino acids long. CDR1 and CDR2 (germline): SGHRS, YFSETQ. J was trimmed by 5 bases and V by 4 bases; bases with no gene match: 9. The CDR3 protein is CASSRLGQADNSPLHF. In DNA form, the CDR3 reads TGCGCCAGCAGCCGCCTTGGACAGGCGGATAATTCACCCCTCCACTTT. Full variable domain (outside the CDR3, taken from reference TRBV5-1 and TRBJ1-6): KAGVTQTPRYLIKTRGQQVTLSCSPISGHRSVSWYQQTPGQGLQFLFEYFSETQRNKGNFPGRFSGRQFSNSRSEMNVSTLELGDSALYLCASSRLGQADNSPLHFGNGTRLTVT.

This sequence joins TRBV11-1 and TRBJ2-7; 8 nucleotides agree with TRBD1. The CDR3 is 14 amino acids. The ends lost 2 bases at V and 5 bases at J; junction bases unmatched: 5. Germline-derived CDR1 and CDR2 are SGHAT and FQDESV (reference sequence). CDR3 loop: CASSLSGQAHEQYF. The CDR3 DNA reads as TGTGCCAGCAGCTTATCGGGACAGGCCCACGAGCAGTACTTC.

This clonotype was detected only a few times. The J gene is TRBJ1-1, the V gene TRBV12-3 or TRBV12-4; D may be TRBD1 (5 bases). The CDR3 contains 14 residues. With 7 bases removed from V and 6 bases from J, the gap between germline ends came to 18 bases. The CDR3 region has the DNA TGTGCCAGCAACTCTCAGGGTATGCGCGCTGAAGCTTTCTTT. Encoded protein: CASNSQGMRAEAFF.

This clonotype was observed a handful of times. The J gene is TRBJ1-1, the V gene TRBV6-5, with 7 nucleotides matching TRBD1. The CDR3 spans 13 residues. Germline-derived CDR1 and CDR2 are MNHEY and SVGAGI. V lost 8 bases to trimming and J lost 1 base; unmatched junction nucleotides: 4. CDR3 protein: CASQGGANTEAFF. In DNA form, the CDR3 reads TGTGCCAGCCAGGGGGGCGCGAACACTGAAGCTTTCTTT.

The chain links TRBV9 to TRBJ1-4, with D hard to call. Germline V CDR1 and CDR2: SGDLS, YYNGEE. This CDR3 has 14 residues. The germline V and J ends were trimmed by 4 bases and 5 bases, with 12 bases remaining between them. CDR3 region: CASSLEDVNEKLFF. CDR3 sequence (DNA): TGTGCCAGCAGCCTCGAGGACGTCAATGAAAAACTGTTTTTT.

This clonotype was seen only a few times. V is TRBV9 and J is TRBJ2-1; 8 bases map to TRBD2. V lost 4 bases, J lost 3 bases, and 6 bases stayed unmatched. Germline CDR1 and CDR2: SGDLS and YYNGEE. The CDR3 loop spans 15 amino acids. CDR3 protein: CASSSSGANYNEQFF. The CDR3 DNA reads as TGTGCCAGCAGCAGTAGCGGGGCTAACTACAATGAGCAGTTCTTC.

As concerns this clonotype: One end of the junction varies from germline; a read error may be responsible. The rearrangement links TRBV20-1 to TRBJ2-7; possibly TRBD1 or TRBD2 for D (5 bases each). The germline gives CDR1 DFQATT, CDR2 SNEGSKA (reference sequence). This CDR3 has 12 residues. The CDR3, as DNA: TGCAGTGCCAGAGGGGCTACCTACGAGCAGTACTTC. Protein: CSARGATYEQYF.

V is TRBV11-2 and J is TRBJ2-5; possible D gene TRBD1, 6 bases. The CDR3 consists of 14 residues. Trimming took off 7 bases at V and 5 bases at J, with 17 bases between the two ends. The germline V gene encodes CDR1 SGHAT and CDR2 FQNNGV. CDR3 sequence (DNA): TGTGCCAGCACCAGAGCAGGGGTTTCCGAGACCCAGTACTTC. Translation: CASTRAGVSETQYF.